Below are 25 T cell receptor beta chains sequenced from a single sample in a study of OX40 agonist ivuxolimab in advanced cancers. Using immunoSEQ multiplex PCR, the repertoire was profiled, and TCRdb retains in-frame clones only, with some absent. The sample has 20,000 to 25,000 clones; over 65% are singletons. The specimen was CD4+ or CD8+ T cells sorted from blood, collected in a trial of the OX40 agonist ivuxolimab. The receptors shown here come from an adult with an advanced solid tumor such as melanoma, head and neck, liver or kidney cancer.

The table lists this clone with a few counts. The gene calls are TRBV6-1 and TRBJ2-1; perhaps TRBD1 as D (6 bases). The CDR3 is made up of 13 amino acids. Between the trimmed V and J ends, which lost 8 bases and 6 bases, there was a span of 14 bases. Germline CDR1 is MNHNS and CDR2 is SASEGT. The CDR3 region is CASAALGANEQFF. In DNA form, the CDR3 reads TGTGCCAGCGCTGCATTGGGGGCCAATGAGCAGTTCTTC.

The genes are TRBV6-6 and TRBJ2-3, with D possibly matching TRBD2 (5 bases). CDR1 is MNHNY, CDR2 SVGAGI, per germline (reference sequence). V lost 2 bases to trimming and J lost 6 bases, with 15 bases between them. This CDR3 is built from 15 residues. CDR3 sequence reads: CASSYDLLGPDTQYF. The CDR3 nucleotides are TGTGCCAGCAGTTACGACTTACTAGGGCCGGATACGCAGTATTTT.

The rearrangement links TRBV28 to TRBJ2-3, with 14 bases matching TRBD2. Trimming cost V 3 bases and J 5 bases; bases outside gene matches: 10. Germline CDR1 is MDHEN and CDR2 is SYDVKM. The CDR3 contains 18 residues. CDR3 protein: CASSFTPTSGGAGDTQYF. The CDR3 DNA follows: TGTGCCAGCAGTTTTACCCCGACTAGCGGGGGGGCCGGAGATACGCAGTATTTT.

The chain recombines TRBV5-1 with TRBJ2-1; 9 positions agree with TRBD1. The CDR3 loop spans 12 amino acids. Losses at the gene ends were 4 bases for V and 12 bases for J; bases not matched to a gene: 5. CDR1 is SGHRS and CDR2 is YFSETQ in the germline V gene. The CDR3 here is CASSTGGFGQFF. CDR3 bases: TGCGCCAGCAGCACAGGGGGCTTCGGGCAGTTCTTC.

The chain is built from TRBV2 and TRBJ1-2; no reliable D call. Trimming left V 3 bases short and J 4 bases short, with 12 bases between. This CDR3 is 14 amino acids long. Germline V CDR1 and CDR2: SNHLY, FYNNEI. The CDR3 reads CASSDSRLRYGYTF. The CDR3, as DNA: TGTGCCAGCAGTGATAGTCGATTGCGCTATGGCTACACCTTC. Supplemented by reference TRBV2 and TRBJ1-2, the full variable domain reads EPEVTQTPSHQVTQMGQEVILRCVPISNHLYFYWYRQILGQKVEFLVSFYNNEISEKSEIFDDQFSVERPDGSNFTLKIRSTKLEDSAMYFCASSDSRLRYGYTFGSGTRLTVV.

The gene calls are TRBV25-1 and TRBJ1-4, with D possibly TRBD1 on 5 matching bases. Per germline, CDR1 MGHDK and CDR2 SYGVNS. Trimming shortened V by 0 bases and J by 4 bases, and 12 bases separated the two germline ends. CDR3 length equals 16 residues. The CDR3 coding sequence is TGTGCCAGCAGTGAATATGAGGGGACGGTTAATGAAAAACTGTTTTTT. Its translation: CASSEYEGTVNEKLFF.

This sequence joins TRBV7-9 and TRBJ1-2; D is possibly TRBD1 (6 bases). The CDR3 runs to 14 residues. V lost 3 bases, J lost 0 bases, and 8 bases lay in between. Germline CDR1 SEHNR, CDR2 FQNEAQ (reference sequence). The CDR3 spells CASSFGTPNYGYTF. The CDR3 DNA reads as TGTGCCAGCAGCTTTGGGACACCTAACTATGGCTACACCTTC.

In its sample, this clone was seen a few times. The chain recombines TRBV4-3 with TRBJ1-4; 10 bases are shared with TRBD1. CDR3 length: 16 residues. Germline lookup yields CDR1 LGHNA and CDR2 YSLEER. V dropped 5 bases and J dropped 5; count of bases not matched to a gene: 8. Here the CDR3 reads CASSFSRDRGNEKLFF. CDR3 in DNA: TGCGCCAGCAGCTTTTCCCGGGACAGGGGCAATGAAAAACTGTTTTTT.

The chain combines TRBV4-1 with TRBJ2-7; D gene unclear. The CDR3 covers 16 residues. The germline V and J ends were trimmed by 0 bases and 0 bases, with 12 bases remaining between them. CDR1 is MGHRA, CDR2 YSYEKL, per germline. The CDR3 nucleotides are TGCGCCAGCAGCCAAGAGGCCCAGCTCCCCTCCTACGAGCAGTACTTC. Translated: CASSQEAQLPSYEQYF.

The J gene is TRBJ1-1, the V gene TRBV27; D is perhaps TRBD1 (5 bases). V dropped 3 bases and J dropped 6 bases, with 11 bases sitting between them. Germline CDR1 is MNHEY and CDR2 is SMNVEV (reference sequence). There are 13 residues in the CDR3. The CDR3 is CASSFLGVSEAFF. CDR3 sequence (DNA): TGTGCCAGCAGTTTCCTGGGGGTCTCTGAAGCTTTCTTT.

The chain employs TRBV7-9 and TRBJ2-7, with D perhaps matching TRBD2 (6 bases). The CDR3 is made up of 14 amino acids. CDR1 and CDR2 from the germline V gene are SEHNR and FQNEAQ (reference sequence). V gave up 5 bases and J gave up 5 bases, with 16 bases separating them. The CDR3 DNA is TGTGCCAGCAGCCACGGGGGAGCACTAGACGAGCAGTACTTC. Residues: CASSHGGALDEQYF.

The chain uses TRBV4-1 and TRBJ2-7, with a weak D call TRBD2 (5 bases). The CDR3 contains 14 residues. The V end lost 1 base, the J end lost 5 bases, and 12 bases lay between the germline ends. The germline CDR1 and CDR2 sequences are MGHRA and YSYEKL. The CDR3 reads CASSQGSGSHEQYF. Here the CDR3 DNA reads TGCGCCAGCAGCCAAGGGTCGGGATCCCACGAGCAGTACTTC.

The genes are TRBV6-1 and TRBJ2-7; 8 nucleotides agree with TRBD2. The CDR3 covers 15 residues. CDR1 is MNHNS, CDR2 SASEGT, per germline. With V trimmed by 6 bases and J by 7 bases, 14 bases remained unmatched. For the CDR3, the DNA is TGTGCCAGCAGCCTACAGCGGGGGCCCACCCGGGAGCAGTACTTC. Translation: CASSLQRGPTREQYF.

DNA for the CDR3: TGTGCCAGCAGCTCCCCGCTTGGGGGAGGCCGGAGCACAGATACGCAGTATTTT. Protein product: CASSSPLGGGRSTDTQYF. V usage is TRBV11-2 and J usage is TRBJ2-3; possibly TRBD2 for D (6 bases). V shed 4 bases and J shed 0 bases, with 20 bases lying between them. CDR1 and CDR2 from the germline V gene are SGHAT and FQNNGV. The CDR3 is 18 residues long.

The CDR3 reads CASSGVDSSGNTIYF. CDR3 coding DNA: TGTGCCAGCAGCGGGGTGGACAGCTCTGGAAACACCATATATTTT. The V gene is TRBV13, the J gene TRBJ1-3; tentative D call: TRBD1 (6 bases). The germline CDR1 and CDR2 sequences are PRHDT and FYEKMQ (reference sequence). The germline V and J ends were trimmed by 5 bases and 0 bases, with 11 bases remaining between them. The CDR3 covers 15 residues.

The rearrangement links TRBV7-7 to TRBJ1-2; a possible D gene is TRBD1 (5 bases). The germline CDR1 and CDR2 sequences are SSHAT and FNYEAQ (reference sequence). The V and J ends lost 5 bases and 7 bases respectively, with 17 bases between them. This CDR3 is built from 14 residues. The CDR3 bases are TGTGCCAGCAGCCCCTTGGAGGGGCCTGTTGGCTACACCTTC. Encoded protein: CASSPLEGPVGYTF.

V is TRBV7-3 and J is TRBJ1-3, with 7 positions matching TRBD1. J gave up 0 bases and V 6 bases, and 11 bases lay outside the gene matches. The CDR3 covers 17 residues. Germline lookup yields CDR1 SGHTA and CDR2 FQGTGA. The CDR3 here is CASSSTGAPSSGNTIYF. For the CDR3, the DNA is TGTGCCAGCAGTTCTACAGGGGCCCCAAGCTCTGGAAACACCATATATTTT.

The chain carries TRBV5-1 and TRBJ1-1, with a tentative D call TRBD1 (6 bases). Germline V gene data show CDR1 as SGHRS and CDR2 as YFSETQ. V was shortened by 4 bases and J by 4 bases, with 17 bases between the two germline ends. This CDR3 has 15 residues. The CDR3 is CASSDGVSGATEAFF. Here the CDR3 DNA reads TGCGCCAGCAGCGATGGAGTTTCGGGGGCCACTGAAGCTTTCTTT.

V is TRBV9 and J is TRBJ1-3; possibly TRBD1 for D (6 bases). The germline gives CDR1 SGDLS, CDR2 YYNGEE. The V and J ends lost 1 base and 0 bases respectively, with 14 bases between them. There are 17 residues in the CDR3. CDR3 in DNA: TGTGCCAGCAGCGTAACACAGGGCCCTTCCTCTGGAAACACCATATATTTT. Its translation is CASSVTQGPSSGNTIYF.

The V and J genes are TRBV28 and TRBJ2-3; perhaps TRBD2 as D (6 bases). The CDR3 is 14 amino acids. Trimming took off 7 bases at V and 1 base at J, with 12 bases between the two ends. Germline V gene sequence: CDR1 MDHEN, CDR2 SYDVKM. The CDR3 DNA reads TGTGCCAGCACTCGGGGGTACGGCACAGATACGCAGTATTTT. Encoded protein: CASTRGYGTDTQYF.

V and J are TRBV5-5 and TRBJ2-1, with a weak D call TRBD1 (6 bases). Trimming stripped 2 bases from V and 0 bases from J, with 15 bases between. The CDR3 spans 17 residues. Per the germline V gene, CDR1 is SGHKS and CDR2 is YYEKEE (reference sequence). CDR3 in amino acids: CASSLIPARGSYNEQFF. The CDR3 nucleotides read TGTGCCAGCAGCTTAATTCCCGCCAGGGGCTCCTACAATGAGCAGTTCTTC.

V and J are TRBV27 and TRBJ1-3; D unclear. This CDR3 comprises 16 residues. Per the germline V gene, CDR1 is MNHEY and CDR2 is SMNVEV (reference sequence). Trimming pared 5 bases from V and 1 base from J, leaving 15 bases between. CDR3 in amino acids: CASSPSVVLSGNTIYF. The CDR3 DNA follows: TGTGCCAGCAGTCCCTCTGTGGTGCTATCTGGAAACACCATATATTTT.

V gene TRBV6-4 combines with J gene TRBJ2-7, with 10 bases fitting TRBD1. V gave up 3 bases and J gave up 6 bases; unmatched junction bases: 8. The CDR3 loop spans 15 amino acids. In germline, CDR1 is MRHNA, CDR2 SNTAGT. The CDR3 here is CASSESGTGESEQYF. DNA of the CDR3: TGTGCCAGCAGTGAATCCGGGACAGGGGAGAGCGAGCAGTACTTC.

The rearrangement uses TRBV19 and TRBJ2-1, with a weak D call TRBD1 (5 bases). Germline CDR1 LNHDA, CDR2 SQIVND (reference sequence). V lost 6 bases and J lost 7, with 19 bases in between. There are 15 residues in the CDR3. The CDR3 DNA reads as TGTGCCAGTAGCCCCGACCCGGGTGGGGCTAATGAGCAGTTCTTC. Encoded protein: CASSPDPGGANEQFF.

The rearrangement links TRBV7-9 to TRBJ2-5; TRBD1 matches at 7 bases. The J segment lost 3 bases and the V segment lost 5 bases, leaving 12 bases of the junction unmatched. Per the germline V gene, CDR1 is SEHNR and CDR2 is FQNEAQ (reference sequence). The CDR3 sequence is 16 residues long. The CDR3 loop is CASSRGPRGLEETQYF. The CDR3 DNA is TGTGCCAGCAGCCGGGGACCCAGGGGGTTGGAAGAGACCCAGTACTTC.